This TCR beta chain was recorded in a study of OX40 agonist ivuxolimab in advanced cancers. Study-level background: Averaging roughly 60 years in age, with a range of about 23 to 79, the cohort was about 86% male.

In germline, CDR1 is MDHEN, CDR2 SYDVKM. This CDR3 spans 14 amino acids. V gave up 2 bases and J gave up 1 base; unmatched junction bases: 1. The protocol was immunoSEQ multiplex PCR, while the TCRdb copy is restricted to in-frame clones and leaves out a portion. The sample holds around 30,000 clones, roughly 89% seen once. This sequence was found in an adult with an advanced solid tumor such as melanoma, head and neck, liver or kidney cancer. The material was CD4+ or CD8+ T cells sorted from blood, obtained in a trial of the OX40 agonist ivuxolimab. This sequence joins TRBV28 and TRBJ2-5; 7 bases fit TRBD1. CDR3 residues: CASSLDRVQETQYF. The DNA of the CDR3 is TGTGCCAGCAGTTTAGACAGGGTCCAAGAGACCCAGTACTTC.